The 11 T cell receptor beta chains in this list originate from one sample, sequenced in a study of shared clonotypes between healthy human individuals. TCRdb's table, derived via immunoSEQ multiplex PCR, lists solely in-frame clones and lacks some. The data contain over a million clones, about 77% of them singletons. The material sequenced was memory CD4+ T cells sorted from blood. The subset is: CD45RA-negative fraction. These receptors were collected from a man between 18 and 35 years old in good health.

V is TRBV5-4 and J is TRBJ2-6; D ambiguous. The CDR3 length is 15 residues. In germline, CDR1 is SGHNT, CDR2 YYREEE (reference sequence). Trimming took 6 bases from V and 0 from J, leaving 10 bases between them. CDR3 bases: TGTGCCAGCAAGGTTCTGGTCTCTGGGGCCAACGTCCTGACTTTC. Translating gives CASKVLVSGANVLTF.

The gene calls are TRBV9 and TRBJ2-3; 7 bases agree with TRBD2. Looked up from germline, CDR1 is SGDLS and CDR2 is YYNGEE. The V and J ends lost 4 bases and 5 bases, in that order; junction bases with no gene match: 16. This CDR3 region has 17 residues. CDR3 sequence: CASSPATGAGVRDTQYF. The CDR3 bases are TGTGCCAGCAGCCCAGCCACTGGGGCGGGGGTTAGAGATACGCAGTATTTT.

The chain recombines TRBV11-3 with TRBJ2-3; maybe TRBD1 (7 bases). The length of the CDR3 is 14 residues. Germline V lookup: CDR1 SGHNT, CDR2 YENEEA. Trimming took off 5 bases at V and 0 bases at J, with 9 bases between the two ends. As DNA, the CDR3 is TGTGCCAGCAGCCAGGGGGGAAGCACAGATACGCAGTATTTT. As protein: CASSQGGSTDTQYF.

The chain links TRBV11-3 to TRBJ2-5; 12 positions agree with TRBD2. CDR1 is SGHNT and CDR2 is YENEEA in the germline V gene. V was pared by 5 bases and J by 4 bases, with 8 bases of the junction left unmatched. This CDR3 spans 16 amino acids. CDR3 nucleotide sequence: TGTGCCAGCAGCCATAGACTAGCGGGAGAAAGAGAGACCCAGTACTTC. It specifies CASSHRLAGERETQYF. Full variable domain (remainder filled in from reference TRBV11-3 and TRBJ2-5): EAGVVQSPRYKIIEKKQPVAFWCNPISGHNTLYWYLQNLGQGPELLIRYENEEAVDDSQLPKDRFSAERLKGVDSTLKIQPAELGDSAVYLCASSHRLAGERETQYFGPGTRLLVL.

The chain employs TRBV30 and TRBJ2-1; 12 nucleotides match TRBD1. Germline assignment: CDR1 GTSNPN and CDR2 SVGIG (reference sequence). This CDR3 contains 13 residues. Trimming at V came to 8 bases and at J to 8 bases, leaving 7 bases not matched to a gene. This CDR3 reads CAGGTGGGYEQFF. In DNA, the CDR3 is TGTGCCGGGGGGACAGGGGGCGGCTATGAGCAGTTCTTC.

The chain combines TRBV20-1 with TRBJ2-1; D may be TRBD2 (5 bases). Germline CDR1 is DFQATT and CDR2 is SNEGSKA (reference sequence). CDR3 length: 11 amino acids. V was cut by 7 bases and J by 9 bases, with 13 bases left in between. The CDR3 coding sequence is TGCAGTGTATCAGCGGCGACTGAGCAGTTCTTC. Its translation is CSVSAATEQFF.

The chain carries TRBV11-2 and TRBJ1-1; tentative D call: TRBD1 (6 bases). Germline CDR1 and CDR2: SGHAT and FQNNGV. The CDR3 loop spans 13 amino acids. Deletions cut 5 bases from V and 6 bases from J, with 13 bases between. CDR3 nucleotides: TGTGCCAGCAGCCCGCAGGGGTTGGCTGAAGCTTTCTTT. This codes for CASSPQGLAEAFF.

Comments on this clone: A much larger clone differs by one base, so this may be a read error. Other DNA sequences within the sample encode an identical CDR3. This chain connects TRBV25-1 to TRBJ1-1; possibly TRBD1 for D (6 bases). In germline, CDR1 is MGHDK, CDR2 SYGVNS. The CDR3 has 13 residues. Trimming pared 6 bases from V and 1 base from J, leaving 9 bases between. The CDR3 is CASSSTGNTEAFF. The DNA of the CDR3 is TGTGCCAGCAGCTCGACAGGGAACACTGAAGCTTTCTTT.

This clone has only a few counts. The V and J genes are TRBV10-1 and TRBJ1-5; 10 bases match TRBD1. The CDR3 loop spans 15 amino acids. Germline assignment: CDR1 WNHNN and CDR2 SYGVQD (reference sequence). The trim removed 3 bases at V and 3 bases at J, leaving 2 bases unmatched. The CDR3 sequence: CASSDGTGDNQPQHF. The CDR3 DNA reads TGCGCCAGCAGTGACGGGACAGGGGACAATCAGCCCCAGCATTTT.

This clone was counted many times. CDR3 DNA: TGTGCCACCAGCACTCCTCAGGGGGGCAATCAGCCCCAGCATTTT. It translates to CATSTPQGGNQPQHF. J is TRBJ1-5 and V is TRBV15; 7 nucleotides agree with TRBD1. The CDR3 contains 15 residues. The germline CDR1 and CDR2 sequences are LNHNV and YYDKDF (reference sequence). J lost 2 bases, V lost 4 bases, and 5 bases had no gene match.

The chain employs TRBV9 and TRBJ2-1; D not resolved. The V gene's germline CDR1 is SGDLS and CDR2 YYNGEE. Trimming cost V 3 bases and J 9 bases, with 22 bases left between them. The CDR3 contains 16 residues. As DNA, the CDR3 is TGTGCCAGCAGCGCCACGACCACTCTCACTCAAGTTGAGCAGTTCTTC. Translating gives CASSATTTLTQVEQFF.